One sample yielded the 21 T cell receptor beta chains listed below, sequenced in a study of T cell changes during pregnancy in multiple sclerosis. Here immunoSEQ multiplex PCR was the method, and the copy in TCRdb shows in-frame clones only, minus some. The table includes about 51,000 clones, 80% to 95% detected once. Sample: CD4+ T cells from peripheral blood mononuclear cells, taken in the third trimester of pregnancy. The source is a female donor with multiple sclerosis, enrolled in a pregnancy study.

A single count supports this clone. V is TRBV19 and J is TRBJ2-6, with unresolved D. V was cut by 10 bases and J by 1 base, with 5 bases left in between. CDR3 length: 12 residues. Germline V gene lookup returns CDR1 LNHDA and CDR2 SQIVND (reference sequence). The CDR3 bases are TGTGCCACCGTATCTGGGGCCAACGTCCTGACTTTC. Amino acid sequence: CATVSGANVLTF.

The V call is TRBV6-6, the J call TRBJ2-7; 11 positions match TRBD2. Per the germline V gene, CDR1 is MNHNY and CDR2 is SVGAGI (reference sequence). CDR3 length: 16 residues. V shed 5 bases, J shed 6 bases, and the junction held 12 bases outside the gene matches. The CDR3 nucleotides read TGTGCCAGCAGTCTCCTAGGTGGGCTAGCGGGAGGCGAGCAGTACTTC. Translated, it gives CASSLLGGLAGGEQYF.

The chain is built from TRBV18 and TRBJ1-3, with TRBD1 as a possible D gene (6 bases). V lost 3 bases and J 0 bases, leaving 9 bases between the germline ends. CDR1 and CDR2 (germline): KGHSH, LQKENI. The length of the CDR3 is 15 residues. The CDR3, as DNA: TGTGCCAGCTCACCCGGACAGATCTCTGGAAACACCATATATTTT. Residues: CASSPGQISGNTIYF.

This rearrangement joins TRBV6-1 to TRBJ1-5, with D hard to call. The CDR3 is 15 residues long. The germline V and J ends were trimmed by 4 bases and 0 bases, with 10 bases remaining between them. The germline CDR1 and CDR2 sequences are MNHNS and SASEGT. CDR3 region: CASSGTPHSNQPQHF. CDR3 nucleotide sequence: TGTGCCAGCAGTGGAACACCCCATAGCAATCAGCCCCAGCATTTT.

The rearrangement links TRBV4-2 to TRBJ2-2; 13 bases match TRBD2. CDR1 LGHNA and CDR2 YNFKEQ come from the germline V gene. The CDR3 is 19 residues long. Trimming at V came to 1 base and at J to 5 bases, leaving 10 bases not matched to a gene. CDR3 bases: TGTGCCAGCAGCCAAGTCACTAGCGGGAGGGCCCTAGGGACCGGGGAGCTGTTTTTT. It codes for CASSQVTSGRALGTGELFF.

The V and J genes are TRBV5-6 and TRBJ2-5; perhaps TRBD1 as D (6 bases). The ends were cut back, 2 bases at V and 1 base at J, with 9 bases in the middle. In germline, CDR1 is SGHDT, CDR2 YYEEEE. The CDR3 extends over 14 amino acids. The DNA of the CDR3 is TGTGCCAGCAGCTTTTGGGGGCTCCAAGAGACCCAGTACTTC. It yields the protein CASSFWGLQETQYF.

The chain links TRBV5-1 to TRBJ2-3, with TRBD2 matching 7 bases. This CDR3 region has 16 residues. CDR1 is SGHRS and CDR2 is YFSETQ in the germline V gene. V shed 4 bases, J shed 0 bases, and the junction held 8 bases outside the gene matches. This chain's CDR3 is CASSRMGLPSTDTQYF. CDR3 nucleotide sequence: TGCGCCAGCAGCCGAATGGGACTACCTAGCACAGATACGCAGTATTTT.

V gene TRBV29-1 combines with J gene TRBJ1-5; no firm D call. Germline loops: CDR1 SQVTM, CDR2 ANQGSEA. Trimming left V 1 base short and J 4 bases short, with 8 bases between. The CDR3 totals 13 residues. CDR3 region: CSVEVGMNQPQHF. In nucleotides, the CDR3 is TGCAGCGTTGAAGTCGGGATGAATCAGCCCCAGCATTTT.

V is TRBV2 and J is TRBJ1-2, with D possibly TRBD1 on 5 matching bases. Germline V gene lookup returns CDR1 SNHLY and CDR2 FYNNEI. The CDR3 covers 13 residues. Trimming took 8 bases from V and 2 from J, leaving 12 bases between them. The CDR3 bases are TGTGCCAGCTCGCAGGGAAAAAACTATGGCTACACCTTC. Translating gives CASSQGKNYGYTF.

The genes are TRBV5-4 and TRBJ2-1, with 9 positions matching TRBD2. Per the germline V gene, CDR1 is SGHNT and CDR2 is YYREEE (reference sequence). This CDR3 is 14 amino acids long. J was trimmed by 9 bases and V by 10 bases; bases with no gene match: 14. The CDR3 here is CAASGGSGSFEQFF. In DNA form, the CDR3 reads TGTGCCGCCAGCGGGGGTAGCGGGAGTTTTGAGCAGTTCTTC.

DNA of the CDR3: TGCGCCAGCAGCTTGCGTGTGACAGGGATCATGGACACTGAAGCTTTCTTT. This gives the protein CASSLRVTGIMDTEAFF. V and J are TRBV5-1 and TRBJ1-1, with 7 positions matching TRBD1. This CDR3 spans 17 amino acids. Losses at the gene ends were 1 base for V and 3 bases for J; bases not matched to a gene: 12. The V gene's germline CDR1 is SGHRS and CDR2 YFSETQ. Variable domain in full (rest from reference TRBV5-1 and TRBJ1-1): KAGVTQTPRYLIKTRGQQVTLSCSPISGHRSVSWYQQTPGQGLQFLFEYFSETQRNKGNFPGRFSGRQFSNSRSEMNVSTLELGDSALYLCASSLRVTGIMDTEAFFGQGTRLTVV.

The V gene is TRBV28, the J gene TRBJ1-2; 7 bases are a match to TRBD1. From germline, CDR1 is MDHEN and CDR2 SYDVKM. V shed 4 bases and J 7 bases; nucleotides not matched to a gene: 9. This CDR3 region has 14 residues. For the CDR3, the DNA is TGTGCCAGCAGTTCCATACAGGGGCAGGGTGGCTACACCTTC. Translating it yields CASSSIQGQGGYTF.

Regarding this clone: The sample contains more than one DNA sequence encoding this CDR3. The chain carries TRBV6-5 and TRBJ2-7; 8 bases align to TRBD2. V was pared by 6 bases and J by 11 bases, with 9 bases of the junction left unmatched. The CDR3 consists of 12 residues. In germline, CDR1 is MNHEY, CDR2 SVGAGI. This chain's CDR3 is CASRMGTRREYF. The CDR3 region has the DNA TGTGCCAGCAGGATGGGGACTAGAAGGGAGTACTTC.

The chain joins TRBV28 to TRBJ2-3, with TRBD2 matching over 15 bases. Trimming cost V 2 bases and J 7 bases; bases outside gene matches: 13. The germline gives CDR1 MDHEN, CDR2 SYDVKM. This CDR3 is built from 19 residues. Here the CDR3 DNA reads TGTGCCAGCAGTTTAGGAGGACTAGCGGGAGGGCCTATAATAAATACGCAGTATTTT. It translates to CASSLGGLAGGPIINTQYF.

For the CDR3, the DNA is TGTGCCAGCAGGATCGCGACTAGCGGGAGGACCTACAATGAGCAGTTCTTC. It codes for CASRIATSGRTYNEQFF. V usage is TRBV28 and J usage is TRBJ2-1; TRBD2 aligns across 13 bases. The trim removed 6 bases at V and 2 bases at J, leaving 7 bases unmatched. CDR1 is MDHEN, CDR2 SYDVKM, per germline. The CDR3 is 17 amino acids.

The rearrangement joins TRBV5-1 to TRBJ1-1, with TRBD1 matching over 7 bases. Trimming took 0 bases from V and 1 from J; bases not matched to a gene: 0. Germline V gene lookup returns CDR1 SGHRS and CDR2 YFSETQ. The CDR3 loop spans 14 amino acids. CDR3 sequence reads: CASSLGDRNTEAFF. The CDR3, as DNA: TGCGCCAGCAGCTTGGGGGACAGGAACACTGAAGCTTTCTTT.

The chain carries TRBV7-9 and TRBJ2-1; a possible D gene is TRBD1 (6 bases). V lost 1 base and J 7 bases, leaving 14 bases between the germline ends. The CDR3 runs 15 residues. Germline V gene data show CDR1 as SEHNR and CDR2 as FQNEAQ (reference sequence). CDR3 amino acids: CASSLVTQGINEQFF. The CDR3 DNA reads as TGTGCCAGCAGCTTAGTCACCCAGGGGATAAATGAGCAGTTCTTC.

The V call is TRBV19, the J call TRBJ2-2, with unresolved D. CDR3 size: 14 residues. V shed 3 bases and J shed 4 bases, with 9 bases lying between them. In germline, CDR1 is LNHDA, CDR2 SQIVND (reference sequence). The DNA of the CDR3 is TGTGCCAGTAGTATCGGTCCCATCACCGGGGAGCTGTTTTTT. This encodes CASSIGPITGELFF.

This clone came up once. This chain joins TRBV2 and TRBJ2-4; 15 positions agree with TRBD2. The CDR3 loop spans 15 amino acids. CDR1 and CDR2 (germline): SNHLY, FYNNEI. Trimming cost V 6 bases and J 7 bases; bases outside gene matches: 4. CDR3 sequence: CASSGTSGRWNIQYF. CDR3 coding DNA: TGTGCCAGCAGCGGGACTAGCGGGAGGTGGAACATTCAGTACTTC.

V usage is TRBV11-3 and J usage is TRBJ2-1; TRBD1 might be the D (7 bases). The CDR3 loop spans 12 amino acids. The germline V gene encodes CDR1 SGHNT and CDR2 YENEEA. V dropped 4 bases and J dropped 11 bases, with 12 bases sitting between them. The DNA for the CDR3 is TGTGCCAGCAGCTCAGGGGGGCTTAAGCAGTTCTTC. Translated: CASSSGGLKQFF.

The genes are TRBV28 and TRBJ2-1; the match to TRBD2 covers 11 bases. Germline CDR1 is MDHEN and CDR2 is SYDVKM. This CDR3 has 16 residues. V gave up 2 bases and J gave up 3 bases; unmatched junction bases: 3. The CDR3 bases are TGTGCCAGCAGTTTAGTCCTAGCGGGGGGCTACAATGAGCAGTTCTTC. Translation: CASSLVLAGGYNEQFF. Supplemented by reference TRBV28 and TRBJ2-1, the full variable domain reads DVKVTQSSRYLVKRTGEKVFLECVQDMDHENMFWYRQDPGLGLRLIYFSYDVKMKEKGDIPEGYSVSREKKERFSLILESASTNQTSMYLCASSLVLAGGYNEQFFGPGTRLTVL.